The TCR beta chain described here comes from a study of blood T cell repertoires in COVID-19. Across the whole study: Acute and convalescent COVID-19 samples came from the United States, Italy and Spain. PBMCs, B-cell-depleted T cells, or T cells provided the cDNA or gDNA that made up the material.

This table comes from immunoSEQ multiplex PCR, and its TCRdb copy is limited to in-frame clones, with some not included. The sample lists a few hundred thousand clones, around 84% occurring once. This clonotype was sampled from a man aged 50-59 years with active or convalescent COVID-19. The sample consisted of peripheral blood.

DNA for the CDR3: TGCGCCAGCAGCAGGGACAGGGCCTACAATGAGCAGTTCTTC. It codes for CASSRDRAYNEQFF. The chain employs TRBV5-1 and TRBJ2-1; TRBD1 matches at 9 bases. Germline V CDR1 and CDR2: SGHRS, YFSETQ. The CDR3 is 14 residues long. The V and J ends lost 4 bases and 2 bases, in that order; junction bases with no gene match: 1.